Each of the 22 T cell receptor beta chains below was sequenced from the same sample in a study of blood T cell repertoires in COVID-19. Data came from immunoSEQ multiplex PCR; TCRdb stores just in-frame clones and leaves some out. The table shows 250,000 to 350,000 clones, with roughly 80% occurring only once. The sequenced material came from peripheral blood. The receptors stem from a human donor with COVID-19, enrolled during active disease. The donor label of this sample is uncertain.

This chain uses TRBV11-2 with TRBJ1-1; D not certain. CDR1 and CDR2 (germline): SGHAT, FQNNGV. The CDR3 is 13 residues long. The ends were cut back, 1 base at V and 7 bases at J, with 10 bases in the middle. The DNA for the CDR3 is TGTGCCAGCAGCTTAGGGAGGTTGAGTGAAGCTTTCTTT. Encoded protein: CASSLGRLSEAFF.

This clone has only one observation. The gene calls are TRBV7-2 and TRBJ1-4; the D is unclear. This CDR3 region has 15 residues. V gave up 8 bases and J gave up 8 bases, with 21 bases separating them. Germline CDR1 and CDR2: SGHTA and FQGNSA. Here the CDR3 reads CASLRGRFNSEKLFF. CDR3 sequence (DNA): TGTGCCAGCCTTCGAGGGCGCTTTAACTCCGAAAAACTGTTTTTT.

V and J are TRBV6-5 and TRBJ2-2; TRBD1 aligns across 7 bases. Germline lookup yields CDR1 MNHEY and CDR2 SVGAGI. The length of the CDR3 is 15 residues. V gave up 4 bases and J gave up 6 bases; unmatched junction bases: 8. Written as DNA, the CDR3 is TGTGCCAGCAGTTTTAGACAGGGTATCCCCGGGGAGCTGTTTTTT. Residues: CASSFRQGIPGELFF.

J is TRBJ1-1 and V is TRBV28; TRBD1 matches at 8 bases. Germline-derived CDR1 and CDR2 are MDHEN and SYDVKM. Trimming cost V 8 bases and J 9 bases; bases outside gene matches: 8. This CDR3 comprises 12 residues. This CDR3 is CASGGQGMKAFF. In nucleotides, the CDR3 is TGTGCCAGCGGCGGACAGGGCATGAAAGCTTTCTTT. Looking up the rest from reference TRBV28 and TRBJ1-1 gives the full variable domain: DVKVTQSSRYLVKRTGEKVFLECVQDMDHENMFWYRQDPGLGLRLIYFSYDVKMKEKGDIPEGYSVSREKKERFSLILESASTNQTSMYLCASGGQGMKAFFGQGTRLTVV.

This clone was observed a few times. The chain carries TRBV7-9 and TRBJ1-5; TRBD1 matches at 9 bases. The CDR3 totals 17 residues. Germline CDR1 and CDR2: SEHNR and FQNEAQ (reference sequence). Unmatched junction bases numbered 10, after V lost 5 bases and J lost 2 bases. This CDR3 reads CASSQTGGGLRNQPQHF. CDR3 bases: TGTGCCAGCAGCCAAACAGGGGGCGGCCTCCGCAATCAGCCCCAGCATTTT. Full variable domain (outside the CDR3, taken from reference TRBV7-9 and TRBJ1-5): DTGVSQNPRHKITKRGQNVTFRCDPISEHNRLYWYRQTLGQGPEFLTYFQNEAQLEKSRLLSDRFSAERPKGSFSTLEIQRTEQGDSAMYLCASSQTGGGLRNQPQHFGDGTRLSIL.

This clone was picked up one time. The chain carries TRBV5-5 and TRBJ2-2; 7 bases fit TRBD2. This CDR3 is built from 14 residues. Germline V lookup: CDR1 SGHKS, CDR2 YYEKEE (reference sequence). The V gene end was trimmed by 0 bases and the J gene end by 4 bases; junction bases not matched to a gene: 0. CDR3 nucleotide sequence: TGTGCCAGCAGCTTGGGGGAGGGCACCGGGGAGCTGTTTTTT. Its protein product is CASSLGEGTGELFF.

In its sample, this clone was seen once. The sample holds other DNA sequences that translate to the same CDR3. The chain recombines TRBV19 with TRBJ2-5, with D possibly TRBD1 on 5 matching bases. The V gene's germline CDR1 is LNHDA and CDR2 SQIVND (reference sequence). This CDR3 has 13 amino acids. V was shortened by 1 base and J by 5 bases, with 8 bases between the two germline ends. CDR3 loop: CASSIAGLETQYF. The CDR3 nucleotides read TGTGCCAGTAGTATAGCAGGGCTGGAGACCCAGTACTTC.

The chain has TRBV18 and TRBJ1-5, with unresolved D. The V gene's germline CDR1 is KGHSH and CDR2 LQKENI. This CDR3 is built from 15 residues. V lost 1 base, J lost 7 bases, and 14 bases lay in between. This CDR3 reads CASSPQQSREQPQHF. The CDR3 nucleotides read TGTGCCAGCTCACCACAACAGTCTCGGGAACAGCCCCAGCATTTT.

V gene TRBV7-2 combines with J gene TRBJ2-1, with D possibly being TRBD2 (5 bases). The CDR3 is 15 amino acids. Per germline, CDR1 SGHTA and CDR2 FQGNSA. Trimming left V 1 base short and J 5 bases short, with 12 bases between. CDR3 DNA sequence: TGTGCCAGCAGCTTAGGCCTGTCTAGCCACAATGAGCAGTTCTTC. Amino acids: CASSLGLSSHNEQFF.

The chain is built from TRBV28 and TRBJ2-7; maybe TRBD1 (5 bases). This CDR3 contains 16 residues. Germline values: CDR1 MDHEN, CDR2 SYDVKM. The V and J ends lost 5 bases and 5 bases respectively, with 22 bases between them. CDR3 protein: CASSPAVAGMSHEQYF. The CDR3 DNA is TGTGCCAGCAGTCCCGCAGTGGCAGGGATGTCCCACGAGCAGTACTTC.

The CDR3 DNA sequence: TGTGCCAGCAGCCAGCCCCCGGGACTAGCCCGTGAGCAGTTCTTC. This translates into CASSQPPGLAREQFF. This chain connects TRBV5-5 to TRBJ2-1, with 9 bases that match TRBD2. Trimming at V came to 4 bases and at J to 9 bases, leaving 11 bases not matched to a gene. This CDR3 has 15 residues. Germline loops: CDR1 SGHKS, CDR2 YYEKEE (reference sequence).

This clone occurred a few times. J is TRBJ1-6 and V is TRBV15; D gene ambiguous. This CDR3 region has 15 residues. V was shortened by 0 bases and J by 8 bases, with 11 bases between the two germline ends. Germline CDR1 reads LNHNV; CDR2 reads YYDKDF (reference sequence). The CDR3 DNA sequence: TGTGCCACCAGCAGAGAAGCCCAGGCGCATTCACCCCTCCACTTT. It is translated as CATSREAQAHSPLHF.

Of note for this clone: Its ends do not fully match the called genes, so a read error is possible. The chain combines TRBV28 with TRBJ1-3, with D perhaps TRBD1 (5 bases). The CDR3 consists of 16 residues. Looked up from germline, CDR1 is MDHEN and CDR2 is SYDVKM. The CDR3 nucleotides read TGTGTCAGCACCCTGGGGGAGGTTAGCTCTGGAAACACCATATATTTT. It specifies CVSTLGEVSSGNTIYF.

The chain recombines TRBV3-1 (or the pseudogene TRBV3-2) with TRBJ2-2, with D possibly TRBD2 on 6 matching bases. CDR1 is LGHDT, CDR2 YNNKEL, per germline (reference sequence). The CDR3 covers 14 residues. The V end was cut by 10 bases, the J end by 8 bases, with 20 bases between. The CDR3 coding sequence is TGTGCCACCCAGCCGGGGGTCGTCTTAGGGGAGCTGTTTTTT. It codes for CATQPGVVLGELFF.

Only a few counts were recorded for this clone. The chain uses TRBV12-5 and TRBJ1-6, with D uncertain. CDR3 size: 13 residues. The ends were cut back, 1 base at V and 9 bases at J, with 7 bases in the middle. The germline gives CDR1 LGHNT, CDR2 FRNRAP. In DNA, the CDR3 is TGTGCTAGTGGTTTGGCCCTAGGTTCACCCCTCCACTTT. It specifies CASGLALGSPLHF.

The chain combines TRBV5-1 with TRBJ2-7; TRBD1 is a possible D gene (6 bases). The V end lost 4 bases, the J end lost 2 bases, and 10 bases lay between the germline ends. The CDR3 has 13 residues. Germline CDR1 and CDR2: SGHRS and YFSETQ. DNA of the CDR3: TGCGCCAGCAGCCTGGACAGACCCTACGAGCAGTACTTC. Protein sequence: CASSLDRPYEQYF.

This sequence joins TRBV12-3 or TRBV12-4 and TRBJ2-5, with 7 bases fitting TRBD1. This CDR3 region has 13 residues. Trimming at V came to 3 bases and at J to 7 bases, leaving 5 bases not matched to a gene. The CDR3: CASSFRTGGTQYF. The CDR3 nucleotides are TGTGCCAGCAGTTTCAGGACAGGAGGGACCCAGTACTTC.

The chain employs TRBV9 and TRBJ1-1; D is ambiguous. The CDR3 is 15 amino acids. V was pared by 4 bases and J by 6 bases, with 19 bases between. CDR1 is SGDLS, CDR2 YYNGEE, per germline. The CDR3 DNA follows: TGTGCCAGCAGCCCCCGAGCAAGGAGCGAGGCTGAAGCTTTCTTT. This sequence encodes CASSPRARSEAEAFF.

The rearrangement joins TRBV6-1 to TRBJ2-5, with D hard to call. The V and J ends lost 3 bases and 5 bases respectively, with 7 bases between them. The length of the CDR3 is 12 residues. From germline, CDR1 is MNHNS and CDR2 SASEGT. CDR3 coding DNA: TGTGCCAGCAGTGAGAGTCGGGAGACCCAGTACTTC. Protein: CASSESRETQYF.

This chain uses TRBV18 with TRBJ1-1; D gene ambiguous. The length of the CDR3 is 16 residues. Germline loops: CDR1 KGHSH, CDR2 LQKENI. V was cut by 2 bases and J by 4 bases, with 17 bases left in between. CDR3 in amino acids: CASSPEIVGEGTEAFF. CDR3 nucleotides: TGTGCCAGCTCACCAGAGATCGTAGGAGAAGGCACTGAAGCTTTCTTT. Filled out from reference TRBV18 and TRBJ1-1, the complete variable domain reads NAGVMQNPRHLVRRRGQEARLRCSPMKGHSHVYWYRQLPEEGLKFMVYLQKENIIDESGMPKERFSAEFPKEGPSILRIQQVVRGDSAAYFCASSPEIVGEGTEAFFGQGTRLTVV.

CDR3 bases: TGCGCCAGCAGCTTGGGACAGGGGATCAGGAGCTACACCTTC. This translates into CASSLGQGIRSYTF. The rearrangement joins TRBV5-1 to TRBJ1-2; 8 bases match TRBD1. Germline assignment: CDR1 SGHRS and CDR2 YFSETQ. This CDR3 region has 14 residues. The J segment lost 9 bases and the V segment lost 0 bases, leaving 7 bases of the junction unmatched.

The V call is TRBV5-4, the J call TRBJ2-3, with D uncertain. In germline, CDR1 is SGHNT, CDR2 YYREEE (reference sequence). CDR3 length equals 14 residues. Trimming left V 0 bases short and J 4 bases short, with 9 bases between. The CDR3 loop reads CASSLEPAADTQYF. CDR3 nucleotide sequence: TGTGCCAGCAGCTTGGAACCGGCGGCAGATACGCAGTATTTT.